Shown below are 10 T cell receptor beta chains from a single sample sequenced in a study of T cells after yellow fever vaccination. TCRdb used MiXCR to reprocess the 5' RACE reads, holding one entry per CDR3 protein. The sample has 450,000 to 550,000 distinct CDR3 sequences; just over 20% are singletons. The material was PBMCs, obtained approximately 22 days after the first yellow fever vaccination. These TCRs come from a man aged 18 to 29 who received the YFV17D yellow fever vaccine.

The chain couples TRBV21-1 to TRBJ2-6; TRBD1 was called by the table and not checked on the DNA. TRBV21-1 represents a pseudogene. The CDR3 has 18 residues. The CDR3 spells CASEMSGQAFSGANVPTF. CDR3 DNA: TGTGCCAGCGAAATGTCCGGACAGGCCTTTTCTGGGGCCAACGTCCCGACTTTC.

This clonotype was seen only a few times. V usage is TRBV7-3 and J usage is TRBJ2-2, with D perhaps TRBD1 (6 bases). The CDR3 contains 15 residues. Looked up from germline, CDR1 is SGHTA and CDR2 is FQGTGA. The V and J ends lost 3 bases and 0 bases respectively, with 8 bases between them. CDR3 sequence reads: CASSLTGSNTGELFF. Here the CDR3 DNA reads TGTGCCAGCAGCTTGACAGGATCGAACACCGGGGAGCTGTTTTTT.

This clonotype was seen a few times. The V call is TRBV25-1, the J call TRBJ1-6, with D possibly matching TRBD1 (6 bases). From germline, CDR1 is MGHDK and CDR2 SYGVNS. V was pared by 7 bases and J by 7 bases, with 11 bases between. This CDR3 contains 13 residues. The CDR3 reads CASNGQPNSPLHF. DNA of the CDR3: TGTGCCAGCAACGGACAGCCGAATTCACCCCTCCACTTT. Together with reference TRBV25-1 and TRBJ1-6, the CDR3 gives the full variable domain: EADIYQTPRYLVIGTGKKITLECSQTMGHDKMYWYQQDPGMELHLIHYSYGVNSTEKGDLSSESTVSRIRTEHFPLTLESARPSHTSQYLCASNGQPNSPLHFGNGTRLTVT.

The genes are TRBV4-3 and TRBJ2-2; the D gene is possibly TRBD1 (6 bases). The CDR3 runs 16 residues. Trimming pared 2 bases from V and 6 bases from J, leaving 16 bases between. Germline V CDR1 and CDR2: LGHNA, YSLEER. The CDR3 nucleotides are TGCGCCAGCAGCCAACAGACAGTCAGGGGCGCCGGGGAGCTGTTTTTT. This codes for CASSQQTVRGAGELFF.

The chain combines TRBV18 with TRBJ2-3, with TRBD1 as a possible D gene (5 bases). In germline, CDR1 is KGHSH, CDR2 LQKENI. The CDR3 extends over 14 amino acids. The V gene lost 3 bases and the J gene lost 5 bases, with 12 bases spanning the gap. The DNA for the CDR3 is TGTGCCAGCTCACCCCAAGGGGCTGGAGATACGCAGTATTTT. Its protein product is CASSPQGAGDTQYF.

The chain employs TRBV7-9 and TRBJ1-4; 8 bases line up with TRBD1. J gave up 4 bases and V 6 bases, and 4 bases lay outside the gene matches. The CDR3 has 14 amino acids. Per the germline V gene, CDR1 is SEHNR and CDR2 is FQNEAQ (reference sequence). CDR3 DNA: TGTGCCAGCAGAGGACAGGGATATAATGAAAAACTGTTTTTT. Protein sequence: CASRGQGYNEKLFF.

This chain links TRBV7-9 with TRBJ2-3; tentatively, D is TRBD2 (7 bases). Germline CDR1 and CDR2: SEHNR and FQNEAQ (reference sequence). Trimming shortened V by 6 bases and J by 2 bases, and 18 bases separated the two germline ends. The CDR3 is 16 residues long. CDR3 DNA sequence: TGTGCCAGCAGGATTGGATGGGCGGGGGCCACAGATACGCAGTATTTT. Translated, it gives CASRIGWAGATDTQYF.

The chain couples TRBV5-1 to TRBJ2-2; 9 bases agree with TRBD1. Germline CDR1 SGHRS, CDR2 YFSETQ. This CDR3 has 15 residues. V gave up 4 bases and J gave up 1 base; unmatched junction bases: 2. CDR3 DNA: TGCGCCAGCAGCAAGGGACAGGGGAACACCGGGGAGCTGTTTTTT. Its protein product is CASSKGQGNTGELFF.

This chain joins TRBV4-1 and TRBJ1-6; 9 positions match TRBD1. The ends lost 4 bases at V and 8 bases at J; junction bases unmatched: 18. CDR1 is MGHRA and CDR2 is YSYEKL in the germline V gene. CDR3 size: 19 residues. The CDR3 DNA is TGCGCCAGCAGCCGATATGCAGACAGGGGGGGCTTTATGGATTCACCCCTCCACTTT. It translates to CASSRYADRGGFMDSPLHF.

This clonotype occurred a few times. This chain uses TRBV6-1 with TRBJ1-1, with D possibly matching TRBD1 (5 bases). The CDR3 consists of 15 residues. CDR1 is MNHNS, CDR2 SASEGT, per germline. V lost 6 bases to trimming and J lost 3 bases, with 17 bases between them. Here the CDR3 reads CASSPLTDAYTEAFF. In nucleotides, the CDR3 is TGTGCCAGCAGCCCTCTGACAGACGCCTACACTGAAGCTTTCTTT.